Following are 26 T cell receptor beta chains from one sample sequenced in a study of blood T cell repertoires in COVID-19. Profiling relied on immunoSEQ multiplex PCR, and the TCRdb table lists in-frame clones only, not all of them. The sample shows about 130,000 clones, roughly 83% of them seen only once. Sequencing used peripheral blood. These receptors all stem from a human donor in a cohort sampled during active COVID-19.

The rearrangement joins TRBV3-1 (or the pseudogene TRBV3-2) to TRBJ2-7; 7 nucleotides align to TRBD2. This CDR3 has 16 residues. Trimming cost V 0 bases and J 4 bases; bases outside gene matches: 9. Germline CDR1 LGHDT, CDR2 YNNKEL (reference sequence). CDR3 residues: CASSQDSTSVWYEQYF. CDR3 DNA sequence: TGTGCCAGCAGCCAAGATAGCACTAGCGTCTGGTACGAGCAGTACTTC.

The CDR3 DNA follows: TGTGCCAGCAGCCTTGCCAGGGCTTCCTATAATTCACCCCTCCACTTT. Translating it yields CASSLARASYNSPLHF. This chain links TRBV5-6 with TRBJ1-6; possible D gene TRBD1, 5 bases. CDR1 is SGHDT and CDR2 is YYEEEE in the germline V gene. The CDR3 spans 16 residues. Trimming left V 4 bases short and J 1 base short, with 12 bases between.

This chain connects TRBV7-9 to TRBJ2-3, with D tentatively TRBD2 (6 bases). The CDR3 sequence is 15 residues long. V was clipped by 1 base and J by 5 bases, with 13 bases between them. Germline CDR1 reads SEHNR; CDR2 reads FQNEAQ (reference sequence). The DNA for the CDR3 is TGTGCCAGCAGCTTAGTGGACGGGAGAGGAGATACGCAGTATTTT. Translation: CASSLVDGRGDTQYF.

This chain uses TRBV5-4 with TRBJ1-3; TRBD1 agrees at 8 bases. This CDR3 spans 15 amino acids. The ends lost 6 bases at V and 6 bases at J; junction bases unmatched: 11. Germline V gene sequence: CDR1 SGHNT, CDR2 YYREEE (reference sequence). The CDR3 nucleotides are TGTGCCAGCACCCGGACAGGGCGAGGGATAAACACCATATATTTT. Translated, it gives CASTRTGRGINTIYF.

The chain is built from TRBV5-1 and TRBJ2-2; unclear D gene. The CDR3 contains 15 residues. Germline CDR1 and CDR2: SGHRS and YFSETQ. V lost 0 bases and J 4 bases, leaving 10 bases between the germline ends. In DNA, the CDR3 is TGCGCCAGCAGCTTGGCCGGTGTCCGCACCGGGGAGCTGTTTTTT. This codes for CASSLAGVRTGELFF.

The chain couples TRBV7-9 to TRBJ2-3; D remains ambiguous. V lost 5 bases to trimming and J lost 4 bases, with 10 bases between them. The CDR3 totals 13 residues. The germline gives CDR1 SEHNR, CDR2 FQNEAQ (reference sequence). CDR3: CASSLERADTQYF. The DNA of the CDR3 is TGTGCCAGCAGCCTAGAGCGCGCAGATACGCAGTATTTT.

The J gene is TRBJ1-5, the V gene TRBV3-1 (or the pseudogene TRBV3-2), with a weak D call TRBD1 (5 bases). The V and J ends lost 5 bases and 1 base respectively, with 12 bases between them. This CDR3 region has 15 residues. Germline V CDR1 and CDR2: LGHDT, YNNKEL (reference sequence). DNA of the CDR3: TGTGCCAGCAGCGAAGGACATGGGAGCAATCAGCCCCAGCATTTT. Protein: CASSEGHGSNQPQHF.

V is TRBV4-1 and J is TRBJ1-2; 7 bases agree with TRBD1. This CDR3 spans 16 amino acids. The V gene's germline CDR1 is MGHRA and CDR2 YSYEKL. With 1 base clipped from V and 0 bases from J, the junction kept 5 bases outside the gene matches. The CDR3 DNA reads as TGCGCCAGCAGCCAAGGCCTGGGACAGACTAACTATGGCTACACCTTC. Residues: CASSQGLGQTNYGYTF.

This rearrangement joins TRBV6-2 or TRBV6-3 to TRBJ1-2; the D is unclear. V was pared by 5 bases and J by 3 bases, with 13 bases between. Per germline, CDR1 MNHEY and CDR2 SVGEGT. The CDR3 extends over 14 amino acids. The CDR3 region has the DNA TGTGCCAGCAGTGGAGGCCCAAGAGACTATGGCTACACCTTC. It codes for CASSGGPRDYGYTF.

The gene calls are TRBV6-5 and TRBJ2-5; TRBD1 aligns across 7 bases. This CDR3 region has 15 residues. The junction had 10 bases not matched to a gene; V was cut back by 7 bases and J by 2 bases. Looked up from germline, CDR1 is MNHEY and CDR2 is SVGAGI. The CDR3 DNA reads as TGTGCCAGCATGGAAGACAGGGCTTCTCAAGAGACCCAGTACTTC. It codes for CASMEDRASQETQYF.

The chain carries TRBV28 and TRBJ2-1; tentative D call: TRBD2 (5 bases). Germline V gene lookup returns CDR1 MDHEN and CDR2 SYDVKM. V was clipped by 3 bases and J by 0 bases, with 12 bases between them. The CDR3 consists of 16 residues. CDR3 region: CASSFLSASSYNEQFF. The DNA of the CDR3 is TGTGCCAGCAGTTTCCTTAGCGCAAGCTCCTACAATGAGCAGTTCTTC. Drawing the rest from reference TRBV28 and TRBJ2-1, the complete variable domain is DVKVTQSSRYLVKRTGEKVFLECVQDMDHENMFWYRQDPGLGLRLIYFSYDVKMKEKGDIPEGYSVSREKKERFSLILESASTNQTSMYLCASSFLSASSYNEQFFGPGTRLTVL.

V usage is TRBV29-1 and J usage is TRBJ2-2; 8 bases map to TRBD1. With 6 bases clipped from V and 4 bases from J, the junction kept 1 base outside the gene matches. Germline CDR1 and CDR2: SQVTM and ANQGSEA. The CDR3 runs 12 residues. Written as DNA, the CDR3 is TGCAGCGTGACAGGGGCCACCGGGGAGCTGTTTTTT. The encoded protein is CSVTGATGELFF.

The J gene is TRBJ2-6, the V gene TRBV11-3; maybe TRBD1 (5 bases). The germline V gene has CDR1 SGHNT and CDR2 YENEEA. The CDR3 runs to 20 residues. The germline V and J ends were trimmed by 1 base and 1 base, with 20 bases remaining between them. The CDR3 region is CASSLGPSMGLRSGANVLTF. The CDR3 bases are TGTGCCAGCAGCTTAGGCCCTAGTATGGGGCTTAGGTCTGGGGCCAACGTCCTGACTTTC.

V gene TRBV7-2 combines with J gene TRBJ2-2, with 10 bases matching TRBD1. V dropped 5 bases and J dropped 9; count of bases not matched to a gene: 15. Germline lookup yields CDR1 SGHTA and CDR2 FQGNSA. The CDR3 contains 17 residues. CDR3 DNA: TGTGCCAGCAGCCCGATAACCGGGACAGGGGTACTGCGGGAGCTGTTTTTT. The encoded protein is CASSPITGTGVLRELFF.

The chain recombines TRBV6-5 with TRBJ1-2; 8 nucleotides match TRBD1. V lost 5 bases and J lost 1; bases outside the gene matches: 6. Germline V gives CDR1 MNHEY, CDR2 SVGAGI. The CDR3 is made up of 15 amino acids. This CDR3 is CASSRDRNNNYGYTF. CDR3 DNA sequence: TGTGCCAGCAGTCGGGACAGGAATAATAACTATGGCTACACCTTC.

The V gene is TRBV15, the J gene TRBJ2-7, with 7 bases identical to TRBD1. The V and J ends lost 0 bases and 0 bases, in that order; junction bases with no gene match: 5. The CDR3 totals 16 residues. Germline-derived CDR1 and CDR2 are LNHNV and YYDKDF (reference sequence). CDR3 nucleotides: TGTGCCACCAGCAGAGATCCGGGACAGAGCTCCTACGAGCAGTACTTC. Translation gives CATSRDPGQSSYEQYF. Based on the CDR3 plus reference TRBV15 and TRBJ2-7, the full variable domain is DAMVIQNPRYQVTQFGKPVTLSCSQTLNHNVMYWYQQKSSQAPKLLFHYYDKDFNNEADTPDNFQSRRPNTSFCFLDIRSPGLGDTAMYLCATSRDPGQSSYEQYFGPGTRLTVT.

This clone was counted between two and nine times. The chain is built from TRBV4-3 and TRBJ2-7; TRBD2 matches at 9 bases. V lost 1 base and J lost 7; bases outside the gene matches: 5. Looked up from germline, CDR1 is LGHNA and CDR2 is YSLEER. The CDR3 covers 14 residues. This chain's CDR3 is CASSQGLAVREQYF. CDR3 coding DNA: TGCGCCAGCAGCCAAGGACTAGCGGTGAGGGAGCAGTACTTC.

V gene TRBV24-1 combines with J gene TRBJ2-3; 11 nucleotides agree with TRBD2. The V and J ends lost 4 bases and 4 bases, in that order; junction bases with no gene match: 3. CDR3 length: 15 amino acids. Germline V gives CDR1 KGHDR, CDR2 SFDVKD. DNA of the CDR3: TGTGCCACCAGTGACGCTAGCGGGAGGTCAGATACGCAGTATTTT. Protein sequence: CATSDASGRSDTQYF.

This clone was detected ten times or more. The rearrangement links TRBV9 to TRBJ2-7, with D unresolved. Germline V lookup: CDR1 SGDLS, CDR2 YYNGEE. Trimming pared 0 bases from V and 2 bases from J, leaving 6 bases between. The CDR3 loop spans 13 amino acids. The CDR3 here is CASSVDYAYEQYF. CDR3 nucleotide sequence: TGTGCCAGCAGCGTAGACTACGCCTACGAGCAGTACTTC. The whole variable domain, remainder taken from reference TRBV9 and TRBJ2-7, is DSGVTQTPKHLITATGQRVTLRCSPRSGDLSVYWYQQSLDQGLQFLIQYYNGEERAKGNILERFSAQQFPDLHSELNLSSLELGDSALYFCASSVDYAYEQYFGPGTRLTVT.

This clone was observed once. This rearrangement joins TRBV5-5 to TRBJ1-1, with 9 bases identical to TRBD1. With 0 bases clipped from V and 3 bases from J, the junction kept 3 bases outside the gene matches. Per germline, CDR1 SGHKS and CDR2 YYEKEE (reference sequence). The CDR3 is 15 residues long. The CDR3 nucleotides are TGTGCCAGCAGCTTGGGGGACAGGGTATACACTGAAGCTTTCTTT. Translating gives CASSLGDRVYTEAFF.

This clone occurred a few times. The chain carries TRBV2 and TRBJ2-1; D is perhaps TRBD2 (5 bases). Trimming removed 4 bases from V and 2 bases from J, with 9 bases in between. The CDR3 runs to 14 residues. The germline CDR1 and CDR2 sequences are SNHLY and FYNNEI. The CDR3 spells CASSGRIAYNEQFF. CDR3 DNA sequence: TGTGCCAGCAGTGGGAGGATTGCCTACAATGAGCAGTTCTTC.

The gene calls are TRBV3-1 (or the pseudogene TRBV3-2) and TRBJ2-5; a weak D match, TRBD1 (5 bases). The CDR3 is made up of 16 amino acids. The germline V gene has CDR1 LGHDT and CDR2 YNNKEL (reference sequence). Deletions cut 1 base from V and 5 bases from J, with 17 bases between. As DNA, the CDR3 is TGTGCCAGCAGCCAAGTCCCCCTTAGGGGTGCGGAGACCCAGTACTTC. Residues: CASSQVPLRGAETQYF.

The chain uses TRBV19 and TRBJ2-2; D is perhaps TRBD2 (5 bases). This CDR3 comprises 14 residues. CDR1 is LNHDA and CDR2 is SQIVND in the germline V gene (reference sequence). V lost 0 bases to trimming and J lost 7 bases, with 9 bases between them. The CDR3 here is CASSIDRGIGELFF. For the CDR3, the DNA is TGTGCCAGTAGTATAGATCGGGGTATCGGGGAGCTGTTTTTT.

The gene calls are TRBV9 and TRBJ2-7; 10 bases align to TRBD2. Per germline, CDR1 SGDLS and CDR2 YYNGEE. The CDR3 runs to 16 residues. Unmatched junction bases numbered 5, after V lost 0 bases and J lost 2 bases. DNA for the CDR3: TGTGCCAGCAGCGTAGGACTAGCGGGTAAGACCTACGAGCAGTACTTC. Its protein product is CASSVGLAGKTYEQYF. Looking up the rest from reference TRBV9 and TRBJ2-7 gives the full variable domain: DSGVTQTPKHLITATGQRVTLRCSPRSGDLSVYWYQQSLDQGLQFLIQYYNGEERAKGNILERFSAQQFPDLHSELNLSSLELGDSALYFCASSVGLAGKTYEQYFGPGTRLTVT.

The rearrangement links TRBV15 to TRBJ2-3, with 10 bases matching TRBD2. Germline V gives CDR1 LNHNV, CDR2 YYDKDF (reference sequence). Trimming removed 5 bases from V and 1 base from J; junction bases left unmatched: 3. This CDR3 is 15 amino acids long. The CDR3 region has the DNA TGTGCCACCAGCCGCCTAGCGGGAGGCACAGATACGCAGTATTTT. Protein: CATSRLAGGTDTQYF.

The chain recombines TRBV5-8 with TRBJ1-5; TRBD1 matches at 7 bases. CDR3 length: 16 residues. Germline V gives CDR1 SGHTS, CDR2 YDEGEE. V dropped 1 base and J dropped 8; count of bases not matched to a gene: 12. CDR3 loop: CASSLKGSAGGKPQHF. DNA for the CDR3: TGTGCCAGCAGCTTGAAAGGGTCCGCAGGGGGTAAGCCCCAGCATTTT.